Included here is one TCR beta chain sequence, with context. This sample is drawn from a study of blood T cell repertoires in COVID-19. Study in general: T cells, B-cell-depleted T cells, or PBMCs supplied cDNA or gDNA.

As originally analysed: Amplification of reference gene primers provided the estimated nucleated cell counts. The method was immunoSEQ multiplex PCR; TCRdb's version includes in-frame clones alone and lacks a portion of them. V and J calls and clone size are given by that table; D and trimming were obtained from the DNA. Here the sample spans tens of thousands of clones, roughly 86% being singletons. The CDR3 contains 17 residues. Germline V CDR1 and CDR2: LNHDA, SQIVND (reference sequence). Trimming removed 3 bases from V and 4 bases from J, with 16 bases in between. The source material was peripheral blood. This receptor was identified in a man at least 80 years old with active or convalescent COVID-19. The genes are TRBV19 and TRBJ2-6; D may be TRBD1 (6 bases). CDR3 bases: TGTGCCAGTAGTATTAACAGGGCCTCGTGGGGGGCCAACGTCCTGACTTTC. Translation: CASSINRASWGANVLTF.